The 8 T cell receptor beta chains below come from one sample, sequenced in a study of blood T cell repertoires in COVID-19. TCRdb keeps only in-frame clones here, not all; method: immunoSEQ multiplex PCR. The sample lists 100,000 to 150,000 clones; about 84% were seen once. The sample was peripheral blood. The receptors come from a human donor in a cohort sampled during active COVID-19.

The genes are TRBV7-2 and TRBJ1-6; possible D gene TRBD1, 6 bases. Germline CDR1 SGHTA, CDR2 FQGNSA. This CDR3 has 14 residues. Trimming pared 1 base from V and 7 bases from J, leaving 8 bases between. Written as DNA, the CDR3 is TGTGCCAGCAGCTTAGGAACAGGGAATTCACCCCTCCACTTT. Amino acids: CASSLGTGNSPLHF.

The chain joins TRBV30 to TRBJ2-1; TRBD1 might be the D (6 bases). This CDR3 contains 14 residues. V lost 5 bases to trimming and J lost 3 bases, with 14 bases between them. The germline CDR1 and CDR2 sequences are GTSNPN and SVGIG (reference sequence). DNA for the CDR3: TGTGCCTGGGAGGGGGAACGGAACTACAATGAGCAGTTCTTC. As protein: CAWEGERNYNEQFF.

The rearrangement joins TRBV3-1 (or the pseudogene TRBV3-2) to TRBJ2-1, with 11 bases aligning to TRBD2. The CDR3 covers 17 residues. CDR1 and CDR2 from the germline V gene are LGHDT and YNNKEL (reference sequence). V dropped 3 bases and J dropped 10; count of bases not matched to a gene: 14. The CDR3, as DNA: TGTGCCAGCAGCCAGGAGCCGGGACTAGCGGTCTGGGGGGAGCAGTTCTTC. This codes for CASSQEPGLAVWGEQFF.

The gene calls are TRBV24-1 and TRBJ1-2, with 8 bases matching TRBD1. J gave up 4 bases and V 3 bases, and 6 bases lay outside the gene matches. The CDR3 length is 15 residues. Germline assignment: CDR1 KGHDR and CDR2 SFDVKD. The CDR3 reads CATSDPAGTGYGYTF. CDR3 coding DNA: TGTGCCACCAGTGATCCGGCCGGGACAGGCTATGGCTACACCTTC.

V gene TRBV20-1 combines with J gene TRBJ1-3; D is ambiguous. Trimming pared 3 bases from V and 0 bases from J, leaving 15 bases between. Germline-derived CDR1 and CDR2 are DFQATT and SNEGSKA (reference sequence). The CDR3 is 16 residues long. The CDR3 region is CSASWAVPFSGNTIYF. The CDR3 DNA sequence: TGCAGTGCTAGTTGGGCTGTTCCTTTCTCTGGAAACACCATATATTTT.

This chain links TRBV6-5 with TRBJ2-1; TRBD2 matches at 10 bases. There are 15 residues in the CDR3. V lost 4 bases and J lost 4; bases outside the gene matches: 4. The germline gives CDR1 MNHEY, CDR2 SVGAGI. CDR3 coding DNA: TGTGCCAGCAGTTCAAGCGGGAGGGAGTACAATGAGCAGTTCTTC. Its protein product is CASSSSGREYNEQFF.

The CDR3 region has the DNA TGTGCCAGCAGCCAAGTTAACTCTGGGGCCAACGTCCTGACTTTC. It translates to CASSQVNSGANVLTF. The chain combines TRBV3-1 (or the pseudogene TRBV3-2) with TRBJ2-6; D uncertain. Between the trimmed V and J ends, which lost 1 base and 0 bases, there was a span of 4 bases. CDR1 and CDR2 from the germline V gene are LGHDT and YNNKEL (reference sequence). There are 15 residues in the CDR3.

The DNA of the CDR3 is TGTGCCAGCAGCCTATACCGCAACAATGAGCAGTTCTTC. Its protein is CASSLYRNNEQFF. The chain couples TRBV11-3 to TRBJ2-1; D ambiguous. Germline CDR1 SGHNT, CDR2 YENEEA. The CDR3 is 13 amino acids. Trimming left V 5 bases short and J 5 bases short, with 10 bases between.